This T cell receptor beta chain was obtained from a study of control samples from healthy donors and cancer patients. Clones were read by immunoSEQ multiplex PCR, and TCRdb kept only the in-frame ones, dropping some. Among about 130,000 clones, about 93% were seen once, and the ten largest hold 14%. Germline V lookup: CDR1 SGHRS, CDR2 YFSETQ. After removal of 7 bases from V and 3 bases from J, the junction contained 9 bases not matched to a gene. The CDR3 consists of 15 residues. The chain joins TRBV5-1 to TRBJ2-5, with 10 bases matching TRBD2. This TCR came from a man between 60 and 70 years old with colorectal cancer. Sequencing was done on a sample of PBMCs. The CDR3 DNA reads TGCGCCAGCTCCCCTAGCGGGGGTTATGAAGAGACCCAGTACTTC. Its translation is CASSPSGGYEETQYF.